A selection of T cell receptor beta chains follows, all from one sample in a study of tumor-infiltrating lymphocytes in primary liver carcinoma. TCRdb ran MiXCR on the multiplex PCR reads and lists one entry per CDR3 protein. Of fewer than 80,000 distinct CDR3 sequences in the sample, roughly two thirds were seen once. Sequencing was performed on tumor-adjacent normal liver tissue. All receptors derive from a man in his forties or fifties with primary liver carcinoma and hepatitis B virus infection. Both conserved end residues are part of each CDR3. D genes are given only for firm matches.

j_gene: TRBJ1-6
d_gene: -
v_gene: TRBV4-3
CDR3aa: CASSSWGMGRNSPLHF

j_gene: TRBJ2-5
d_gene: TRBD2
v_gene: TRBV7-8
CDR3aa: CVNTLGRVETQYF

j_gene: TRBJ1-5
d_gene: -
v_gene: TRBV11-2
CDR3aa: CASSLKGGLTNLPQRF

j_gene: TRBJ2-5
d_gene: -
v_gene: TRBV29-1
CDR3aa: CSVDSGVIGETQYF

j_gene: TRBJ1-1
d_gene: -
v_gene: TRBV29-1
CDR3aa: CSVEVQRDAEAFF

j_gene: TRBJ2-1
d_gene: -
v_gene: TRBV4-1
CDR3aa: CASSHPDRFNEQFF

j_gene: TRBJ2-3
d_gene: TRBD1
v_gene: TRBV6-1
CDR3aa: CTSSEGQGTDTQYF

j_gene: TRBJ1-2
d_gene: -
v_gene: TRBV4-1
CDR3aa: CASSQDHRDYSYTF

j_gene: TRBJ2-7
d_gene: TRBD1
v_gene: TRBV7-2
CDR3aa: CASSLGQGIYEQYF

j_gene: TRBJ2-5
d_gene: TRBD1
v_gene: TRBV15
CDR3aa: CATSRGGQGGRETQYF

j_gene: TRBJ2-7
d_gene: -
v_gene: TRBV11-2
CDR3aa: CASSLTFIGGDEQYF

j_gene: TRBJ2-1
d_gene: TRBD2
v_gene: TRBV7-8
CDR3aa: CASSLLGGSGRTNEQFF

j_gene: TRBJ2-1
d_gene: -
v_gene: TRBV5-4
CDR3aa: CASSPGGGGYVNEQCF

j_gene: TRBJ2-1
d_gene: -
v_gene: TRBV14
CDR3aa: CVSSLERFYNEQFF

j_gene: TRBJ2-7
d_gene: -
v_gene: TRBV29-1
CDR3aa: CSVAHSASYEQYF

j_gene: TRBJ2-2
d_gene: -
v_gene: TRBV11-1
CDR3aa: CASSLVRLGELFF

j_gene: TRBJ2-3
d_gene: -
v_gene: TRBV12-3/TRBV12-4
CDR3aa: CASRTGLAMTDTRYF

j_gene: TRBJ1-1
d_gene: -
v_gene: TRBV29-1
CDR3aa: CGVGRGFTEASF

j_gene: TRBJ2-7
d_gene: TRBD2
v_gene: TRBV20-1
CDR3aa: CNARTSGSNKGEQYF

j_gene: TRBJ2-1
d_gene: TRBD2
v_gene: TRBV6-1
CDR3aa: CASSELAGGHNEQFF

j_gene: TRBJ2-5
d_gene: -
v_gene: TRBV7-8
CDR3aa: CASSLVTTGLQETRYF

j_gene: TRBJ2-2
d_gene: TRBD1
v_gene: TRBV6-2/TRBV6-3
CDR3aa: CVSEYGTGHTGELFF

j_gene: TRBJ2-1
d_gene: TRBD2
v_gene: TRBV11-2
CDR3aa: CASSLDRRFSGTIYNEQFF

j_gene: TRBJ2-5
d_gene: TRBD1
v_gene: TRBV28
CDR3aa: CASSSGGRETQYF

j_gene: TRBJ1-6
d_gene: -
v_gene: TRBV6-5
CDR3aa: CASSVGLMTPPHF

j_gene: TRBJ1-6
d_gene: -
v_gene: TRBV5-4
CDR3aa: CAISLAGGYSLLHF

j_gene: TRBJ2-3
d_gene: TRBD2
v_gene: TRBV29-1
CDR3aa: CSVRISGGWKDTQYF

j_gene: TRBJ2-1
d_gene: TRBD2
v_gene: TRBV29-1
CDR3aa: CSGTRTGGRLYNEQFF

j_gene: TRBJ2-7
d_gene: -
v_gene: TRBV4-3
CDR3aa: CSSRQDRETPYEQCF

j_gene: TRBJ2-7
d_gene: TRBD2
v_gene: TRBV4-2
CDR3aa: CAGSQAASGASYEQYF

j_gene: TRBJ1-1
d_gene: -
v_gene: TRBV29-1
CDR3aa: CSVTSGNTEAFF

j_gene: TRBJ2-7
d_gene: -
v_gene: TRBV29-1
CDR3aa: CSVRDDKMEQYF

j_gene: TRBJ2-3
d_gene: -
v_gene: TRBV6-6
CDR3aa: CASSYRSVGADTQYF

j_gene: TRBJ2-5
d_gene: -
v_gene: TRBV12-3/TRBV12-4
CDR3aa: CASSRLSGETRYF

j_gene: TRBJ2-7
d_gene: -
v_gene: TRBV20-1
CDR3aa: CSAAVGGYEQYF

j_gene: TRBJ2-1
d_gene: TRBD1
v_gene: TRBV4-1
CDR3aa: CASSPGQGAKGYNEQFF

j_gene: TRBJ2-5
d_gene: TRBD2
v_gene: TRBV11-2
CDR3aa: CTSSLGPWSSGRGGTQYF

j_gene: TRBJ1-2
d_gene: TRBD1
v_gene: TRBV4-1
CDR3aa: CASSMTGEDYGHTF

j_gene: TRBJ2-7
d_gene: TRBD2
v_gene: TRBV4-3
CDR3aa: CASRQGLAGGNEQYF

j_gene: TRBJ2-7
d_gene: TRBD1
v_gene: TRBV28
CDR3aa: CASSLNRGREHYF

j_gene: TRBJ1-1
d_gene: -
v_gene: TRBV6-2/TRBV6-3
CDR3aa: CASRRGRMNTEAIF

j_gene: TRBJ2-5
d_gene: -
v_gene: TRBV6-2/TRBV6-3
CDR3aa: CASSLQETQHF

j_gene: TRBJ2-1
d_gene: TRBD2
v_gene: TRBV5-4
CDR3aa: CASSPIELAETNEQFF

j_gene: TRBJ1-5
d_gene: -
v_gene: TRBV6-2/TRBV6-3
CDR3aa: CASSSQGGSNQPQHF

j_gene: TRBJ2-7
d_gene: -
v_gene: TRBV7-8
CDR3aa: CASSPSGSSYVQYF

j_gene: TRBJ2-1
d_gene: -
v_gene: TRBV29-1
CDR3aa: CSVKVYEQFF

j_gene: TRBJ2-7
d_gene: -
v_gene: TRBV10-3
CDR3aa: CAISLAENYEQYF

j_gene: TRBJ1-4
d_gene: TRBD1
v_gene: TRBV7-9
CDR3aa: CASSSPSDRVNVKLFF